Following are 9 T cell receptor beta chains from one sample sequenced in a study of shared clonotypes between healthy human individuals (dated by TCRdb to the early 2020s). The method was the immunoSEQ multiplex PCR assay. Here the immuneACCESS table is served through TCRdb, limited to in-frame sequences with V and J called. Missing clones are a known gap in these copies; in checked studies unresolved V genes cover under half, and the rest lacks a known reason. Recorded for this sample are 110,000 or so clones; around two thirds of them occurred a single time. Of the sample, 20% to 25% falls within the top ten clones. Material for sequencing was memory CD8+ T cells sorted from blood. Read against the paper, the sample's cell subset or site label means: CD45RO+ cells pooled with CCR7-negative TemRA cells. The source is a woman in her thirties in good health.

The chain is built from TRBV6-6 and TRBJ1-4; 10 nucleotides match TRBD1. The CDR3 has 16 residues. CDR1 is MNHNY, CDR2 SVGAGI, per germline (reference sequence). Trimming removed 5 bases from V and 0 bases from J; junction bases left unmatched: 3. This CDR3 is CASSPGQGATNEKLFF. CDR3 sequence (DNA): TGTGCCAGCAGTCCTGGACAGGGGGCAACTAATGAAAAACTGTTTTTT.

J is TRBJ2-7 and V is TRBV11-2; no firm D call. Trimming pared 5 bases from V and 6 bases from J, leaving 14 bases between. The CDR3 loop spans 13 amino acids. Germline CDR1 reads SGHAT; CDR2 reads FQNNGV. This CDR3 reads CASSPLGISEQYF. CDR3 DNA: TGTGCCAGCAGCCCCCTGGGAATTAGCGAGCAGTACTTC.

The genes are TRBV5-6 and TRBJ2-7; 12 nucleotides align to TRBD2. Germline V gene data show CDR1 as SGHDT and CDR2 as YYEEEE. The CDR3 loop spans 14 amino acids. J was trimmed by 4 bases and V by 3 bases; bases with no gene match: 2. CDR3 DNA: TGTGCCAGCAGCTGGGGGACTAGCGGGTACGAGCAGTACTTC. Protein sequence: CASSWGTSGYEQYF.

The V and J genes are TRBV19 and TRBJ1-4, with a tentative D call TRBD1 (5 bases). The germline gives CDR1 LNHDA, CDR2 SQIVND (reference sequence). Trimming shortened V by 4 bases and J by 12 bases, and 12 bases separated the two germline ends. This CDR3 comprises 12 residues. CDR3 residues: CASSTGTAELFF. Written as DNA, the CDR3 is TGTGCCAGTAGTACCGGGACTGCGGAACTGTTTTTT. The variable domain in full, with the rest retrieved from reference TRBV19 and TRBJ1-4, is DGGITQSPKYLFRKEGQNVTLSCEQNLNHDAMYWYRQDPGQGLRLIYYSQIVNDFQKGDIAEGYSVSREKKESFPLTVTSAQKNPTAFYLCASSTGTAELFFGSGTQLSVL.

The chain joins TRBV27 to TRBJ2-1, with 7 bases fitting TRBD2. V was pared by 5 bases and J by 2 bases, with 6 bases of the junction left unmatched. This CDR3 contains 15 residues. From germline, CDR1 is MNHEY and CDR2 SMNVEV (reference sequence). The CDR3 here is CASSLTLAAYNEQFF. For the CDR3, the DNA is TGTGCCAGCAGTCTCACTCTAGCGGCCTACAATGAGCAGTTCTTC.

The chain is built from TRBV25-1 and TRBJ1-1, with 7 bases fitting TRBD1. This CDR3 contains 12 residues. Per the germline V gene, CDR1 is MGHDK and CDR2 is SYGVNS. Trimming at V came to 5 bases and at J to 3 bases, leaving 0 bases not matched to a gene. The CDR3 DNA follows: TGTGCCAGCAGTACAGGGGACACTGAAGCTTTCTTT. It yields the protein CASSTGDTEAFF.

This chain uses TRBV7-6 with TRBJ2-1; TRBD2 matches 9 bases. The V and J ends lost 3 bases and 7 bases, in that order; junction bases with no gene match: 7. This CDR3 contains 15 residues. The germline V gene encodes CDR1 SGHVS and CDR2 FNYEAQ. As DNA, the CDR3 is TGTGCCAGCAGCTTTTCTAGCGGGATACGTAATGAGCAGTTCTTC. Its translation: CASSFSSGIRNEQFF.

This clone was found many times. The chain has TRBV7-9 and TRBJ2-1; 9 nucleotides line up with TRBD2. Germline V gene sequence: CDR1 SEHNR, CDR2 FQNEAQ (reference sequence). V was pared by 3 bases and J by 8 bases, with 8 bases of the junction left unmatched. The CDR3 spans 15 residues. The CDR3 here is CASSLAGGPWDEQFF. DNA for the CDR3: TGTGCCAGCAGCTTGGCGGGAGGGCCTTGGGATGAGCAGTTCTTC. The entire variable domain, with the rest obtained from reference TRBV7-9 and TRBJ2-1, is as follows: DTGVSQNPRHKITKRGQNVTFRCDPISEHNRLYWYRQTLGQGPEFLTYFQNEAQLEKSRLLSDRFSAERPKGSFSTLEIQRTEQGDSAMYLCASSLAGGPWDEQFFGPGTRLTVL.

V is TRBV5-1 and J is TRBJ1-4; D is undetermined. CDR3 size: 14 residues. V gave up 2 bases and J gave up 0 bases, with 5 bases separating them. CDR1 and CDR2 (germline): SGHRS, YFSETQ. CDR3 sequence: CASSFSATNEKLFF. CDR3 nucleotides: TGCGCCAGCAGCTTCAGTGCAACTAATGAAAAACTGTTTTTT. Looking up the rest from reference TRBV5-1 and TRBJ1-4 gives the full variable domain: KAGVTQTPRYLIKTRGQQVTLSCSPISGHRSVSWYQQTPGQGLQFLFEYFSETQRNKGNFPGRFSGRQFSNSRSEMNVSTLELGDSALYLCASSFSATNEKLFFGSGTQLSVL.